The 23 T cell receptor beta chains reported below all come from one sample, sequenced in a study of T cell repertoires in cytomegalovirus infection. Each CDR3 protein gets one entry after TCRdb re-called the reads with MiXCR. Of around 740,000 distinct CDR3 sequences listed, 35% were seen once; the top ten hold 2.5% to 3.5%. The sample taken for sequencing was PBMCs. The origin of the receptors is a human donor in good health (CMV status not recorded). Some clones in this sample may be carry-over from other donors' samples.

This clonotype was seen only a few times. The chain uses TRBV24-1 and TRBJ2-5; TRBD1 aligns across 9 bases. Germline CDR1 is KGHDR and CDR2 is SFDVKD. This CDR3 spans 17 amino acids. The V and J ends lost 2 bases and 2 bases, in that order; junction bases with no gene match: 8. CDR3 sequence: CATSDSGTGQVQETQYF. DNA of the CDR3: TGTGCCACCAGTGATTCAGGGACAGGGCAAGTTCAAGAGACCCAGTACTTC.

The chain links TRBV20-1 to TRBJ2-1; 9 bases match TRBD2. This CDR3 has 17 residues. The trim removed 0 bases at V and 2 bases at J, leaving 8 bases unmatched. The germline V gene encodes CDR1 DFQATT and CDR2 SNEGSKA (reference sequence). CDR3 DNA sequence: TGCAGTGCTAGAGATCTCGGCGGGAGGGCCCCCTACAATGAGCAGTTCTTC. It codes for CSARDLGGRAPYNEQFF.

This clonotype has a handful of counts. The CDR3 reads CATTGGNTEAFF. The DNA for the CDR3 is TGTGCCACCACAGGGGGGAACACTGAAGCTTTCTTT. V and J are TRBV28 and TRBJ1-1; 8 bases line up with TRBD1. V was clipped by 10 bases and J by 1 base; unmatched bases: 2. This CDR3 has 12 residues. Per the germline V gene, CDR1 is MDHEN and CDR2 is SYDVKM. The variable domain in full, with the rest retrieved from reference TRBV28 and TRBJ1-1, is DVKVTQSSRYLVKRTGEKVFLECVQDMDHENMFWYRQDPGLGLRLIYFSYDVKMKEKGDIPEGYSVSREKKERFSLILESASTNQTSMYLCATTGGNTEAFFGQGTRLTVV.

In this sample, this clonotype turned up once. The chain uses TRBV20-1 and TRBJ2-3; D is possibly TRBD1 (6 bases). The V gene's germline CDR1 is DFQATT and CDR2 SNEGSKA (reference sequence). CDR3 length: 20 amino acids. The V and J ends lost 6 bases and 4 bases respectively, with 35 bases between them. The CDR3: CSAPSVFSEDSQGLADTQYF. The CDR3 DNA sequence: TGCAGTGCCCCCTCTGTGTTCTCCGAGGACAGTCAAGGTTTGGCAGATACGCAGTATTTT.

This chain connects TRBV5-1 to TRBJ1-1, with 9 bases fitting TRBD1. The CDR3 is made up of 14 amino acids. With V trimmed by 6 bases and J by 3 bases, 6 bases remained unmatched. Germline V gene data show CDR1 as SGHRS and CDR2 as YFSETQ. CDR3 loop: CASNRGPGDTEAFF. As DNA, the CDR3 is TGCGCCAGCAACAGGGGGCCCGGGGACACTGAAGCTTTCTTT.

This clonotype was counted between two and nine times. The chain links TRBV28 to TRBJ1-5, with D hard to call. Germline V gene data show CDR1 as MDHEN and CDR2 as SYDVKM. This CDR3 region has 14 residues. The V end lost 5 bases, the J end lost 5 bases, and 13 bases lay between the germline ends. CDR3 nucleotide sequence: TGTGCCAGCAGTACCTCCTCAAGGGATCAGCCCCAGCATTTT. Protein: CASSTSSRDQPQHF.

About this clonotype: The junction differs from germline at one of its ends, possibly a read error. The rearrangement uses TRBV10-3 and TRBJ2-5; D uncertain. Germline V lookup: CDR1 ENHRY, CDR2 SYGVKD. The CDR3 is made up of 13 amino acids. The CDR3 coding sequence is TGTGCCATCAGTGAGTCGCCTCCGCCAGCCCATTACTTC. The encoded protein is CAISESPPPAHYF.

This clonotype was seen repeatedly, ten times or more. V usage is TRBV12-3 or TRBV12-4 and J usage is TRBJ1-5; D is perhaps TRBD1 (6 bases). This CDR3 has 12 residues. V lost 3 bases to trimming and J lost 9 bases, with 9 bases between them. CDR3 coding DNA: TGTGCCAGCAGTTTTGGGGGCTGGCCCCAGCATTTT. This translates into CASSFGGWPQHF.

This clonotype has more than one count but fewer than ten. The gene calls are TRBV19 and TRBJ2-2; D gene uncertain. V lost 5 bases and J lost 7, with 14 bases in between. There are 14 residues in the CDR3. Germline CDR1 reads LNHDA; CDR2 reads SQIVND (reference sequence). CDR3 sequence (DNA): TGTGCCAGTAGTTCCCAAATGGAGCACGGGGAGCTGTTTTTT. Translated, it gives CASSSQMEHGELFF. The full variable domain, completed using reference TRBV19 and TRBJ2-2, is DGGITQSPKYLFRKEGQNVTLSCEQNLNHDAMYWYRQDPGQGLRLIYYSQIVNDFQKGDIAEGYSVSREKKESFPLTVTSAQKNPTAFYLCASSSQMEHGELFFGEGSRLTVL.

In its sample, this clonotype was seen a few times. With a much larger clone just one base away, this may be a read error. The rearrangement uses TRBV11-2 and TRBJ2-3, with unresolved D. The CDR3 covers 12 residues. The ends were cut back, 2 bases at V and 3 bases at J, with 3 bases in the middle. Germline V gene data show CDR1 as SGHAT and CDR2 as FQNNGV. In DNA, the CDR3 is TGTGCCAGCAGCTTAAAAACAGATACGCAGTATTTT. This codes for CASSLKTDTQYF.

This clonotype was picked up a small number of times. This chain uses TRBV4-2 with TRBJ2-2; no definite D call. With 3 bases removed from V and 7 bases from J, the gap between germline ends came to 18 bases. CDR1 is LGHNA and CDR2 is YNFKEQ in the germline V gene. The CDR3 extends over 16 amino acids. CDR3 protein: CASSQESQWSFGELFF. The DNA of the CDR3 is TGTGCCAGCAGCCAGGAGTCTCAGTGGTCTTTCGGGGAGCTGTTTTTT.

The chain carries TRBV20-1 and TRBJ2-6; 11 bases are shared with TRBD1. Per germline, CDR1 DFQATT and CDR2 SNEGSKA (reference sequence). The J segment lost 3 bases and the V segment lost 6 bases, leaving 10 bases of the junction unmatched. The CDR3 has 17 amino acids. The CDR3 sequence: CSAEHGTGGRGANVLTF. For the CDR3, the DNA is TGCAGTGCCGAACACGGGACAGGGGGACGTGGGGCCAACGTCCTGACTTTC.

This clonotype was seen more than once but under ten times. V usage is TRBV6-5 and J usage is TRBJ2-2; 8 bases agree with TRBD1. The CDR3 is 15 residues long. V lost 7 bases to trimming and J lost 6 bases; unmatched junction nucleotides: 10. Germline-derived CDR1 and CDR2 are MNHEY and SVGAGI. The DNA of the CDR3 is TGTGCCAGCACCACTAGGACAGGGAAGGCCGGGGAGCTGTTTTTT. Protein sequence: CASTTRTGKAGELFF.

This clonotype came up a few times. The J gene is TRBJ2-7, the V gene TRBV30; D is possibly TRBD2 (5 bases). Trimming took 0 bases from V and 2 from J, leaving 11 bases between them. The CDR3 runs to 14 residues. CDR1 is GTSNPN, CDR2 SVGIG, per germline (reference sequence). In DNA, the CDR3 is TGTGCCTGGAGTGTAGGGCCGGGAACCTACGAGCAGTACTTC. This sequence encodes CAWSVGPGTYEQYF.

This clonotype was seen at least ten times. The V and J genes are TRBV7-2 and TRBJ2-2; TRBD1 is a possible D gene (5 bases). Germline CDR1 is SGHTA and CDR2 is FQGNSA. The CDR3 is made up of 16 amino acids. The V and J ends lost 1 base and 1 base respectively, with 10 bases between them. The chain's CDR3 is CASSLVGQGNTGELFF. The CDR3 bases are TGTGCCAGCAGCTTAGTCGGTCAGGGGAACACCGGGGAGCTGTTTTTT.

The chain employs TRBV12-3 or TRBV12-4 and TRBJ1-2; TRBD1 matches 8 bases. The CDR3 is 15 residues long. V gave up 0 bases and J gave up 3 bases; unmatched junction bases: 3. The CDR3 sequence: CASSLAAGGDYGYTF. The CDR3 nucleotides read TGTGCCAGCAGTTTAGCTGCAGGGGGCGACTATGGCTACACCTTC.

This clonotype was recorded a few times. The V gene is TRBV4-1, the J gene TRBJ1-5; 10 nucleotides agree with TRBD1. V dropped 1 base and J dropped 7; count of bases not matched to a gene: 4. This CDR3 contains 15 residues. In germline, CDR1 is MGHRA, CDR2 YSYEKL. The CDR3 loop reads CASSQGGDRGQPQHF. As DNA, the CDR3 is TGCGCCAGCAGCCAAGGAGGGGACAGGGGACAGCCCCAGCATTTT.

The V gene is TRBV7-9, the J gene TRBJ2-1; 7 bases map to TRBD2. The CDR3 covers 14 residues. CDR1 and CDR2 from the germline V gene are SEHNR and FQNEAQ (reference sequence). V lost 6 bases, J lost 5 bases, and 7 bases stayed unmatched. The CDR3 sequence: CASRRAGVDNEQFF. CDR3 DNA: TGTGCCAGCAGACGGGCGGGAGTCGACAATGAGCAGTTCTTC. Full variable domain (rest looked up from reference TRBV7-9 and TRBJ2-1): DTGVSQNPRHKITKRGQNVTFRCDPISEHNRLYWYRQTLGQGPEFLTYFQNEAQLEKSRLLSDRFSAERPKGSFSTLEIQRTEQGDSAMYLCASRRAGVDNEQFFGPGTRLTVL.

The chain carries TRBV5-8 and TRBJ2-1, with 12 bases that match TRBD1. Germline assignment: CDR1 SGHTS and CDR2 YDEGEE. The V and J ends lost 4 bases and 13 bases, in that order; junction bases with no gene match: 12. The CDR3 has 15 amino acids. The CDR3 DNA is TGTGCCAGCAGCCTACCGGGACAGGGGGCGCAGGAACAGTTCTTC. Its protein product is CASSLPGQGAQEQFF.

Notes on this clonotype: A much larger clone differs from this one at a single base, so this may be a read error. This chain connects TRBV29-1 to TRBJ2-7, with TRBD2 matching 14 bases. The germline gives CDR1 SQVTM, CDR2 ANQGSEA. This CDR3 comprises 15 residues. The CDR3 loop is CSVSGLAGALNEKYF. For the CDR3, the DNA is TGCAGCGTTTCGGGACTAGCGGGAGCGCTCAACGAGAAGTACTTC.

In this sample, this clonotype turned up a few times. The rearrangement uses TRBV2 and TRBJ2-1; possible D gene TRBD1, 5 bases. The CDR3 is 13 amino acids. The ends were cut back, 10 bases at V and 3 bases at J, with 13 bases in the middle. Per the germline V gene, CDR1 is SNHLY and CDR2 is FYNNEI. In nucleotides, the CDR3 is TGTGCCAACCAGGGTAGGAACTACAATGAGCAGTTCTTC. This sequence encodes CANQGRNYNEQFF.

Many counts were recorded for this clonotype. The CDR3 sequence is CASSPDYSYEQYF. As DNA, the CDR3 is TGTGCCAGCAGCCCCGACTACTCCTACGAGCAGTACTTC. The chain carries TRBV5-4 and TRBJ2-7; the D gene is possibly TRBD2 (5 bases). The germline V and J ends were trimmed by 4 bases and 0 bases, with 8 bases remaining between them. Germline V gene data show CDR1 as SGHNT and CDR2 as YYREEE (reference sequence). CDR3 length: 13 amino acids.

V usage is TRBV25-1 and J usage is TRBJ2-3; 8 nucleotides align to TRBD1. CDR1 and CDR2 from the germline V gene are MGHDK and SYGVNS. The CDR3 extends over 15 amino acids. V lost 7 bases, J lost 5 bases, and 11 bases stayed unmatched. The DNA of the CDR3 is TGTGCCAGCACATTCCGGACAGGGTTCATAGATACGCAGTATTTT. Protein: CASTFRTGFIDTQYF.